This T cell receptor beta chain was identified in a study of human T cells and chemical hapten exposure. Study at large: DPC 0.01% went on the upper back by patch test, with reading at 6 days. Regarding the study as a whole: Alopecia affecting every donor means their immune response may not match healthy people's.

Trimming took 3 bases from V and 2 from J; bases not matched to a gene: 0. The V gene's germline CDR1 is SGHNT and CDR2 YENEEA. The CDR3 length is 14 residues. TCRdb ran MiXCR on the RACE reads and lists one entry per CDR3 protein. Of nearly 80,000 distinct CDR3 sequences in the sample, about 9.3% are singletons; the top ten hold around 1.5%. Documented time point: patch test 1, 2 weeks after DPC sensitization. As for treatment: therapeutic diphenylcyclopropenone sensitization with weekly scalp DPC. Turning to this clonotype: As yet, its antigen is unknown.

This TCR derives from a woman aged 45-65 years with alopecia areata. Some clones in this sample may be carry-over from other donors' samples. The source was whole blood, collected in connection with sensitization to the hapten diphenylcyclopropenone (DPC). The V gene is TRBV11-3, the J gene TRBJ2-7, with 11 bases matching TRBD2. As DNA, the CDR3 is TGTGCCAGCAGCTTGGGACTAGCGGCCTACGAGCAGTACTTC. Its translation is CASSLGLAAYEQYF.